Listed below are T cell receptor beta chains from one sample, sequenced in a study of blood T cell repertoires in COVID-19. Measured with immunoSEQ multiplex PCR; TCRdb has only the in-frame clones, and not every one. Counted here are about 150,000 clones, roughly 90% occurring once; the ten biggest clones make up around 1.3%. The sequencing input was PBMCs or T cells enriched from blood (not recorded which). The origin of the receptors is a woman aged 25 to 39 with acute COVID-19. Each CDR3 is given without its conserved first and last residue.

j_call | v_call | cdr3_length | cdr3_aa
TRBJ2-7 | TRBV29-1 | 10 | SVGQGGYEQY
TRBJ2-7 | TRBV18 | 12 | ASSEGEGSYEQY
TRBJ2-5 | TRBV29-1 | 13 | SVVLVAGGSETQY
TRBJ2-7 | TRBV29-1 | 9 | SVEQTYEQY
TRBJ1-2 | TRBV29-1 | 11 | SVEEEGPSGYT
TRBJ1-1 | TRBV6-2/TRBV6-3 | 11 | ASSYDRSTEAF
TRBJ1-2 | TRBV10-1 | 15 | ASSESTGPSANYGYT
TRBJ1-4 | TRBV19 | 15 | ASTQRSGTSGMEKLF
TRBJ2-7 | TRBV28 | 15 | ASSFPSSGKSNYEQY
TRBJ1-5 | TRBV24-1 | 14 | ATSDSRQGRNQPQH
TRBJ2-5 | TRBV30 | 10 | AWSAGQETQY
TRBJ1-2 | TRBV30 | 13 | AWSPLPQGTGGYT
TRBJ1-5 | TRBV6-2/TRBV6-3 | 14 | ASSYGIGGGNQPQH
TRBJ2-5 | TRBV7-2 | 13 | ASSLRGLAGETQY
TRBJ2-6 | TRBV28 | 16 | ASSQMDSRDSGANVLT
TRBJ1-1 | TRBV20-1 | 8 | SIEGAEAF
TRBJ2-7 | TRBV20-1 | 9 | SAMTGNEQY
TRBJ1-2 | TRBV6-2/TRBV6-3 | 13 | ASSYLGQGARGYT
TRBJ1-4 | TRBV7-9 | 12 | ASSWAGDYEKLF
TRBJ1-5 | TRBV6-5 | 11 | ASSYSSDQPQH
TRBJ2-5 | TRBV28 | 13 | ASSLPGGGQETQY
TRBJ1-2 | TRBV6-1 | 12 | ASREGGASYGYT
TRBJ2-3 | TRBV2 | 12 | ASIRDRHTDTQY
TRBJ1-6 | TRBV28 | 13 | ASKTPRGANSPLH
TRBJ1-5 | TRBV7-2 | 14 | ASSLEGQGTGQPQH
TRBJ2-7 | TRBV7-9 | 13 | ASREGLADSYEQY
TRBJ1-3 | TRBV25-1 | 14 | ASSEVRDISGNTIY
TRBJ1-2 | TRBV28 | 12 | ASSLTGHLYGYT